This T cell receptor beta chain was recovered during a study of T cells of healthy individuals. The CDR3 extends over 14 amino acids. The germline V and J ends were trimmed by 7 bases and 1 base, with 14 bases remaining between them. Germline V CDR1 and CDR2: MDHEN, SYDVKM. Using its own MiXCR run on the 5' RACE reads, TCRdb lists one record per CDR3 protein. Of more than 85,000 distinct CDR3 sequences in the sample, approximately 16% were seen once. The receptor comes from a human donor in good health. The chain couples TRBV28 to TRBJ2-7, with D maybe TRBD1 (5 bases). The CDR3 region has the DNA TGTGCCAGCACTGGGGCAGGAGAGTCCTACGAGCAGTACTTC. The encoded protein is CASTGAGESYEQYF.